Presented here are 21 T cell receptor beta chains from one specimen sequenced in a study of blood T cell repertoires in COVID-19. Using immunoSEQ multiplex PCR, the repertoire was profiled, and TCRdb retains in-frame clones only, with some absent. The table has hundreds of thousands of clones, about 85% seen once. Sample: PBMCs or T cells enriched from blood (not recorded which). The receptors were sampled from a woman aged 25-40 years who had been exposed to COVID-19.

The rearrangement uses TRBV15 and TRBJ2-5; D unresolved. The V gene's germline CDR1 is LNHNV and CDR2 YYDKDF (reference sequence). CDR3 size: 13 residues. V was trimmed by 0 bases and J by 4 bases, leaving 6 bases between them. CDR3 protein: CATSRDPLETQYF. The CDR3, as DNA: TGTGCCACCAGCAGAGATCCTCTAGAGACCCAGTACTTC.

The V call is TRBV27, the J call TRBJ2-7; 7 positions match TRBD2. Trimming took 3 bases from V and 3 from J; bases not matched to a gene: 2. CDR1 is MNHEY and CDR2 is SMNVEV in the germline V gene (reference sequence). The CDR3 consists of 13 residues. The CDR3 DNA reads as TGTGCCAGCAGTTTCAGCGGGAACTACGAGCAGTACTTC. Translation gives CASSFSGNYEQYF.

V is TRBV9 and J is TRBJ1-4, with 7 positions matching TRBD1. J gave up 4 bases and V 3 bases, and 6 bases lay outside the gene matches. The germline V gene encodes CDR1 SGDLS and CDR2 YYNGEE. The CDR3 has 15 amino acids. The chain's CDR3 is CASSAPGQRNEKLFF. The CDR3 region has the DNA TGTGCCAGCAGCGCACCGGGACAGCGTAATGAAAAACTGTTTTTT.

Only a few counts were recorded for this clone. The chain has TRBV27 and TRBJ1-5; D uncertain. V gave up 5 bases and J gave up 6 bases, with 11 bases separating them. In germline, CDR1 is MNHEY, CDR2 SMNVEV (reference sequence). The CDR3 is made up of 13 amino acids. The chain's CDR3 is CASSHEAGQPQHF. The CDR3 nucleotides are TGTGCCAGCAGTCACGAGGCTGGTCAGCCCCAGCATTTT.

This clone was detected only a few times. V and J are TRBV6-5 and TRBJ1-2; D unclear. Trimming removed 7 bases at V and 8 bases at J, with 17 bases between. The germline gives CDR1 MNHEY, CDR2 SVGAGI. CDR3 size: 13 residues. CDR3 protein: CASTQGGSQGYTF. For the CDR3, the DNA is TGTGCCAGCACCCAAGGAGGCAGCCAAGGCTACACCTTC.

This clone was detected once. In DNA form, the CDR3 reads TGTGCCATCAGTGCTGGGACAGCTAACTCTGGAAACACCATATATTTT. It encodes CAISAGTANSGNTIYF. This chain uses TRBV10-3 with TRBJ1-3; TRBD1 aligns across 7 bases. Germline V gene sequence: CDR1 ENHRY, CDR2 SYGVKD. CDR3 length: 16 residues. The V segment lost 4 bases and the J segment 0 bases; nucleotides outside the gene matches: 6.

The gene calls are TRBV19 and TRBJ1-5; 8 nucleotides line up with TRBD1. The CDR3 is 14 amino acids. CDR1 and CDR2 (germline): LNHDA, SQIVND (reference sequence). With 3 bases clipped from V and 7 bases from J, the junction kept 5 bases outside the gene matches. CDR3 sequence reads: CASSIDRQGQPQHF. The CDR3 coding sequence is TGTGCCAGTAGTATTGACCGACAGGGGCAGCCCCAGCATTTT.

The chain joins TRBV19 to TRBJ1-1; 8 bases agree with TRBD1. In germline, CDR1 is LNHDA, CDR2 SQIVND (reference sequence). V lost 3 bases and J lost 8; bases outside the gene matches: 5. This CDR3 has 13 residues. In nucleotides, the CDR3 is TGTGCCAGTAGTATTCAGGGGGCGCGGGAAGCTTTCTTT. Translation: CASSIQGAREAFF.

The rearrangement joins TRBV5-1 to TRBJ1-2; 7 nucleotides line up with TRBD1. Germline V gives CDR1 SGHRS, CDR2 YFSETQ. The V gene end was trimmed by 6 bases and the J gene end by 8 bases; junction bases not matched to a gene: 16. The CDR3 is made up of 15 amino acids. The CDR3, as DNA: TGCGCCAGCAACCGGGGCCAGGGGGACTTTATGGGCTACACCTTC. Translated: CASNRGQGDFMGYTF.

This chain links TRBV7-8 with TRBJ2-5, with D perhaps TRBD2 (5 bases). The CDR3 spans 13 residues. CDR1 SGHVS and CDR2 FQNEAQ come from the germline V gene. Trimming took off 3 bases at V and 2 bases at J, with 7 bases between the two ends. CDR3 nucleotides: TGTGCCAGCAGCTTCCGGGGACAAGAGACCCAGTACTTC. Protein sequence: CASSFRGQETQYF.

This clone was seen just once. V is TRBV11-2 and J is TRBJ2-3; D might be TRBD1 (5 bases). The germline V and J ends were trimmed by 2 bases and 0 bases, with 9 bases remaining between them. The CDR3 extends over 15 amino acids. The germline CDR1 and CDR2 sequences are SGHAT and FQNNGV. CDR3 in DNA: TGTGCCAGCAGCTTAACAGGCCACAGCACAGATACGCAGTATTTT. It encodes CASSLTGHSTDTQYF. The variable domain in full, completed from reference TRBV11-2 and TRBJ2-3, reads EAGVAQSPRYKIIEKRQSVAFWCNPISGHATLYWYQQILGQGPKLLIQFQNNGVVDDSQLPKDRFSAERLKGVDSTLKIQPAKLEDSAVYLCASSLTGHSTDTQYFGPGTRLTVL.

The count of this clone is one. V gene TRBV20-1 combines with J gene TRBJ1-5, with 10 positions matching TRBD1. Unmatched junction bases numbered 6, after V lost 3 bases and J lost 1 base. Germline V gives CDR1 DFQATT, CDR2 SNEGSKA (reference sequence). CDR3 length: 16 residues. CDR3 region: CSASYGTGASNQPQHF. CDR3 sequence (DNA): TGCAGTGCTAGTTATGGGACAGGGGCAAGCAATCAGCCCCAGCATTTT.

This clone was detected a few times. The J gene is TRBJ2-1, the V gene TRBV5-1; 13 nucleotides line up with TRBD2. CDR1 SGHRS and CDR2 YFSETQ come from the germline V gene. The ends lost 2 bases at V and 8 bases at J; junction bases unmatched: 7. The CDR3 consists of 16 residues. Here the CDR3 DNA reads TGCGCCAGCAGCTTCGGGGGACTAGCGGGAAGCTATGAGCAGTTCTTC. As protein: CASSFGGLAGSYEQFF.

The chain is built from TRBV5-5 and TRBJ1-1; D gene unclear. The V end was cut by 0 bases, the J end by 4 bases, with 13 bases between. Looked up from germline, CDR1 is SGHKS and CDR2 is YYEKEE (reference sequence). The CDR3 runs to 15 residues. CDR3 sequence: CASSLVARGSTEAFF. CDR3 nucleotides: TGTGCCAGCAGCTTGGTGGCCCGCGGGAGCACTGAAGCTTTCTTT.

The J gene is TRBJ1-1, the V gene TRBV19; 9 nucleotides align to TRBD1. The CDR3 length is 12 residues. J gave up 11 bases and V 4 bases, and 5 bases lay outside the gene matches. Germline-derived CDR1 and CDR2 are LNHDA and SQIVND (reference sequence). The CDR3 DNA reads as TGTGCCAGTAGTACCAGACAGGGGGGGGCTTTCTTT. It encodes CASSTRQGGAFF.

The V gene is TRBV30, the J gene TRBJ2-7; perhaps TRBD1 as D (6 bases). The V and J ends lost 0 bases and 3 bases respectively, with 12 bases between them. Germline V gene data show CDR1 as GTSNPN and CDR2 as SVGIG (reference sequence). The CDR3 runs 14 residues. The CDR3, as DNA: TGTGCCTGGAGTGTTTCACAGGGTTTCTACGAGCAGTACTTC. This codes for CAWSVSQGFYEQYF.

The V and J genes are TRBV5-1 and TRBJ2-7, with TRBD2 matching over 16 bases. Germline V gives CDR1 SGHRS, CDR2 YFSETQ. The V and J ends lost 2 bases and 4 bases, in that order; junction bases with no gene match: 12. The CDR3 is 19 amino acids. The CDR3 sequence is CASSFGTSGRAELMYEQYF. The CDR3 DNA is TGCGCCAGCAGCTTCGGGACTAGCGGGAGGGCCGAATTGATGTACGAGCAGTACTTC.

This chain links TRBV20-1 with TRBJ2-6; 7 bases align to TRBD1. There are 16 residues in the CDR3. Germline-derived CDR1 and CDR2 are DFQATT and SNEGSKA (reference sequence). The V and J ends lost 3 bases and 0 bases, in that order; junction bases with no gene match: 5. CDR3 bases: TGCAGTGCTAGTGACAGGGCCTCCTCTGGGGCCAACGTCCTGACTTTC. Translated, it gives CSASDRASSGANVLTF.

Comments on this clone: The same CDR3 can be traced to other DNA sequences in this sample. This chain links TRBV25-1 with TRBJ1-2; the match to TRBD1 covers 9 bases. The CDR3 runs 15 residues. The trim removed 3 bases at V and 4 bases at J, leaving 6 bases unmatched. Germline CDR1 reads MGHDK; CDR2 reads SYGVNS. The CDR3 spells CASSDPGQGTYGYTF. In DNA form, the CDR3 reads TGTGCCAGCAGTGATCCGGGACAGGGAACCTATGGCTACACCTTC.

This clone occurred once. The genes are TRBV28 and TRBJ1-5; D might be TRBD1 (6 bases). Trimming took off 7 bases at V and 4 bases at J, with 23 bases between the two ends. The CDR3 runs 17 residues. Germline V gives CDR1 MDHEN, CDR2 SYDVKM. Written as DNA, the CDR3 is TGTGCCAGCATCCCTGGGTGGTCCACAGGGTCTAATCAGCCCCAGCATTTT. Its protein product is CASIPGWSTGSNQPQHF.

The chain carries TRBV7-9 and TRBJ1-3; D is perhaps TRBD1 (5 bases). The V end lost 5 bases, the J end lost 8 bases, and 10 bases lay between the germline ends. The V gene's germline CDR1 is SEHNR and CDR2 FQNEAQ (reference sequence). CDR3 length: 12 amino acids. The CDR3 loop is CASSPGGYTIYF. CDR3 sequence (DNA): TGTGCCAGCAGCCCTGGGGGGTACACCATATATTTT.